This T cell receptor beta chain was found in a study of tumor-infiltrating lymphocytes in localized non-small cell lung cancer. The germline CDR1 and CDR2 sequences are SGHNT and YYREEE (reference sequence). The CDR3 consists of 12 residues. The ends were cut back, 4 bases at V and 6 bases at J, with 11 bases in the middle. Some clones are missing from TCRdb's copy, which holds only in-frame ones; the method was immunoSEQ multiplex PCR. The sample lists about 15,000 clones, roughly 69% occurring once. The sample comprised lung tumor tissue. This clonotype originated in a human donor with non-small cell lung cancer. The rearrangement uses TRBV5-4 and TRBJ2-7, with D maybe TRBD2 (5 bases). The CDR3: CASSKGLSEQYF. The CDR3 coding sequence is TGTGCCAGCAGCAAAGGACTCTCCGAGCAGTACTTC.